Each of the 15 T cell receptor beta chains below was sequenced from the same sample in a study of response to subunit inactivated influenza vaccine. Via MiXCR, TCRdb re-called the RT-PCR reads, giving one row per CDR3 protein. In the table there are 280,000 or so distinct CDR3 sequences, 21% of which are singletons. The sequences come from PBMCs from blood, collected roughly 20 months after vaccination. The receptor source for this set is a man in his fifties or sixties who received an inactivated influenza vaccine.

The rearrangement links TRBV4-1 to TRBJ1-1; a possible D gene is TRBD1 (6 bases). The V and J ends lost 1 base and 6 bases respectively, with 15 bases between them. CDR1 MGHRA and CDR2 YSYEKL come from the germline V gene. The CDR3 has 15 residues. CDR3 DNA sequence: TGCGCCAGCAGCCAAGCCTCCAGGGGTTTCGCTGAAGCTTTCTTT. Amino acids: CASSQASRGFAEAFF.

This clonotype was observed a few times. This chain links TRBV20-1 with TRBJ1-1; no clear D gene. CDR1 and CDR2 from the germline V gene are DFQATT and SNEGSKA (reference sequence). The CDR3 is made up of 13 amino acids. The V end was cut by 7 bases, the J end by 1 base, with 13 bases between. The DNA for the CDR3 is TGCAGTGTGAGTCCGGGCCGGAACACTGAAGCTTTCTTT. Translated, it gives CSVSPGRNTEAFF.

The chain uses TRBV27 and TRBJ1-6; D unclear. V shed 4 bases and J shed 4 bases, with 11 bases lying between them. The CDR3 runs to 15 residues. Germline loops: CDR1 MNHEY, CDR2 SMNVEV (reference sequence). The CDR3 loop reads CASSSAGVYNSPLHF. The CDR3 DNA sequence: TGTGCCAGCAGTTCCGCCGGGGTTTATAATTCACCCCTCCACTTT.

This clonotype was observed many times. The V gene is TRBV7-8, the J gene TRBJ1-1, with D perhaps matching TRBD1 (5 bases). The ends were cut back, 0 bases at V and 9 bases at J, with 14 bases in the middle. The CDR3 is 14 amino acids. Germline assignment: CDR1 SGHVS and CDR2 FQNEAQ. The CDR3 here is CASSLAREGLQAFF. CDR3 nucleotides: TGTGCCAGCAGCTTAGCCAGGGAGGGACTTCAAGCTTTCTTT.

The chain uses TRBV4-2 and TRBJ2-7; 9 nucleotides align to TRBD2. The CDR3 has 16 residues. V lost 1 base to trimming and J lost 7 bases; unmatched junction nucleotides: 11. Germline V gene sequence: CDR1 LGHNA, CDR2 YNFKEQ. CDR3 in DNA: TGTGCCAGCAGCCAAGTTGGCGCGGGGGGGCCAGGTGAGCAGTACTTC. The encoded protein is CASSQVGAGGPGEQYF.

This clonotype occurred many times. This chain connects TRBV12-3 or TRBV12-4 to TRBJ1-2; the D gene is possibly TRBD1 (6 bases). The CDR3 has 12 amino acids. V was shortened by 3 bases and J by 5 bases, with 7 bases between the two germline ends. CDR3 protein: CASSLRGYGYTF. As DNA, the CDR3 is TGTGCCAGCAGTTTGAGGGGGTATGGCTACACCTTC.

The chain combines TRBV29-1 with TRBJ1-1, with D possibly being TRBD1 (6 bases). CDR3 size: 14 residues. V lost 3 bases to trimming and J lost 0 bases, with 11 bases between them. CDR1 and CDR2 (germline): SQVTM, ANQGSEA. The CDR3 sequence is CSVDNNRVNTEAFF. CDR3 bases: TGCAGCGTTGATAATAACAGGGTGAACACTGAAGCTTTCTTT.

V is TRBV29-1 and J is TRBJ2-3; D is unclear. Trimming removed 6 bases at V and 2 bases at J, with 12 bases between. CDR3 size: 13 residues. The germline gives CDR1 SQVTM, CDR2 ANQGSEA. CDR3 residues: CSVGRADTDTQYF. The CDR3 region has the DNA TGCAGCGTCGGCCGGGCGGACACAGATACGCAGTATTTT.

The chain has TRBV12-3 or TRBV12-4 and TRBJ2-1; D uncertain. The CDR3 runs 15 residues. V lost 0 bases and J lost 0, with 6 bases in between. CDR3 residues: CASSLAWASYNEQFF. The CDR3 nucleotides read TGTGCCAGCAGTTTAGCGTGGGCCTCCTACAATGAGCAGTTCTTC.

This clonotype was found many times. The gene calls are TRBV5-1 and TRBJ1-1; unclear D gene. The CDR3 consists of 13 residues. V was shortened by 8 bases and J by 1 base, with 12 bases between the two germline ends. Germline CDR1 SGHRS, CDR2 YFSETQ. CDR3 residues: CASALTTNTEAFF. The DNA of the CDR3 is TGCGCCAGTGCGCTGACAACGAACACTGAAGCTTTCTTT. Full variable domain (remainder filled in from reference TRBV5-1 and TRBJ1-1): KAGVTQTPRYLIKTRGQQVTLSCSPISGHRSVSWYQQTPGQGLQFLFEYFSETQRNKGNFPGRFSGRQFSNSRSEMNVSTLELGDSALYLCASALTTNTEAFFGQGTRLTVV.

This clonotype occurred a few times. V usage is TRBV19 and J usage is TRBJ2-7; 10 bases match TRBD1. J lost 6 bases, V lost 3 bases, and 8 bases had no gene match. Germline-derived CDR1 and CDR2 are LNHDA and SQIVND (reference sequence). The CDR3 consists of 15 residues. Here the CDR3 DNA reads TGTGCCAGTAGTATCCATCCCGGGACAGGGGTCGAGCAGTACTTC. Translating it yields CASSIHPGTGVEQYF.

This clonotype has only a few counts. This rearrangement joins TRBV4-3 to TRBJ2-7, with 9 positions matching TRBD2. This CDR3 region has 17 residues. Trimming removed 2 bases from V and 3 bases from J; junction bases left unmatched: 11. Germline V CDR1 and CDR2: LGHNA, YSLEER. CDR3 nucleotides: TGCGCCAGCAGCCAAACGACCTCCGGGACTAGCTTCTACGAGCAGTACTTC. This translates into CASSQTTSGTSFYEQYF.

The chain recombines TRBV19 with TRBJ2-7; D is ambiguous. V was clipped by 1 base and J by 6 bases, with 7 bases between them. The germline V gene encodes CDR1 LNHDA and CDR2 SQIVND (reference sequence). The CDR3 contains 12 residues. The CDR3 coding sequence is TGTGCCAGTAGTATAGTCCCGTTCGAGCAGTACTTC. Protein sequence: CASSIVPFEQYF.

The sample holds a few counts of this clonotype. The chain is built from TRBV12-3 or TRBV12-4 and TRBJ1-1, with D unresolved. The CDR3 runs to 14 residues. The germline V and J ends were trimmed by 3 bases and 4 bases, with 12 bases remaining between them. CDR3 nucleotide sequence: TGTGCCAGCAGTTTGCCCGAATCCAGCACTGAAGCTTTCTTT. Residues: CASSLPESSTEAFF.

This clonotype showed up just a few times. The chain uses TRBV29-1 and TRBJ1-2; possible D gene TRBD1, 6 bases. Germline lookup yields CDR1 SQVTM and CDR2 ANQGSEA. Trimming cost V 6 bases and J 6 bases, with 11 bases left between them. The CDR3 has 11 residues. The CDR3 spells CSVDSGDGYTF. Here the CDR3 DNA reads TGCAGCGTAGATTCAGGGGATGGCTACACCTTC.